This T cell receptor (beta chain) appears in the sequencing data of a study of siplizumab effects on memory and regulatory T cells. Study outcomes and limitations: Proliferating Tregs in siplizumab cultures were never verified as suppressive. The naive T cell population seemed more diverse than memory cells and seemed a major contributor to the alloresponse. Assignment of a naive or memory phenotype failed for roughly 75-96% of the proliferating CD4+ or CD8+ clones.

Profiling relied on immunoSEQ multiplex PCR, and the TCRdb table lists in-frame clones only, not all of them. The repertoire consists of approximately 70,000 clones, with about 89% occurring once and the leading ten covering approximately 31%. As for this clone: The antigen is not known.

The sequence came from a human donor in good health. The sequenced material came from CD8+ T cells sorted from blood.

CDR3 sequence reads: CASGIIDRSEQYF. CDR3 nucleotides: TGTGCCAGCGGAATAATCGACAGAAGCGAGCAGTACTTC. This chain connects TRBV27 to TRBJ2-7, with D maybe TRBD1 (5 bases). CDR1 and CDR2 from the germline V gene are MNHEY and SMNVEV (reference sequence). V lost 8 bases to trimming and J lost 6 bases, with 17 bases between them. The length of the CDR3 is 13 residues.